The 22 T cell receptor beta chains below come from one sample, sequenced in a study of cytomegalovirus exposure and HLA in healthy donors. The PCR contained 60 Vbeta and 13 Jbeta primers. Sequencing used immunoSEQ multiplex PCR; TCRdb keeps in-frame clones, though not all of them. The profile shows about 150,000 clones, around three quarters of them singletons. The source material was PBMCs. The receptors stem from a man aged 35 to 55 in good health and CMV-seronegative.

V and J are TRBV14 and TRBJ1-1; TRBD1 matches at 8 bases. Trimming removed 4 bases from V and 6 bases from J; junction bases left unmatched: 4. The germline gives CDR1 SGHDN, CDR2 FVKESK. This CDR3 comprises 13 residues. In nucleotides, the CDR3 is TGTGCCAGCAGCCCCGGACAGGGTGCTGAAGCTTTCTTT. Translating gives CASSPGQGAEAFF.

This rearrangement joins TRBV18 to TRBJ1-2; D may be TRBD1 (6 bases). Trimming cost V 2 bases and J 0 bases, with 10 bases left between them. The germline V gene has CDR1 KGHSH and CDR2 LQKENI. The CDR3 has 15 amino acids. In DNA, the CDR3 is TGTGCCAGCTCACCAATGACAGGTGCTAACTATGGCTACACCTTC. Protein product: CASSPMTGANYGYTF.

Only one count was recorded for this clone. This chain uses TRBV28 with TRBJ2-1; 7 bases are shared with TRBD2. CDR1 and CDR2 (germline): MDHEN, SYDVKM. J was trimmed by 9 bases and V by 2 bases; bases with no gene match: 7. The CDR3 extends over 14 amino acids. CDR3 nucleotides: TGTGCCAGCAGTTTAAGACTAGCTAACGTTGAGCAGTTCTTC. Amino acid sequence: CASSLRLANVEQFF. The full variable domain, rest sourced from reference TRBV28 and TRBJ2-1, is DVKVTQSSRYLVKRTGEKVFLECVQDMDHENMFWYRQDPGLGLRLIYFSYDVKMKEKGDIPEGYSVSREKKERFSLILESASTNQTSMYLCASSLRLANVEQFFGPGTRLTVL.

The chain is built from TRBV5-6 and TRBJ2-7; possibly TRBD2 for D (6 bases). The germline CDR1 and CDR2 sequences are SGHDT and YYEEEE. V was trimmed by 4 bases and J by 3 bases, leaving 20 bases between them. This CDR3 is built from 16 residues. DNA for the CDR3: TGTGCCAGCAGCACCCCCGCGGGCCGGGGGTACTACGAGCAGTACTTC. Its translation: CASSTPAGRGYYEQYF.

This clone was detected once. The rearrangement joins TRBV28 to TRBJ1-1; the D is unclear. The CDR3 runs 16 residues. The germline V and J ends were trimmed by 5 bases and 4 bases, with 20 bases remaining between them. The germline gives CDR1 MDHEN, CDR2 SYDVKM. The chain's CDR3 is CASSRPTGFGSTEAFF. The DNA of the CDR3 is TGTGCCAGCAGTCGACCGACGGGTTTCGGGTCCACTGAAGCTTTCTTT.

The V and J genes are TRBV28 and TRBJ2-3; D possibly corresponds to TRBD2 (7 bases). The germline V gene encodes CDR1 MDHEN and CDR2 SYDVKM. This CDR3 is built from 15 residues. Trimming took off 5 bases at V and 4 bases at J, with 16 bases between the two ends. This chain's CDR3 is CASSPGLGGADTQYF. As DNA, the CDR3 is TGTGCCAGCAGTCCGGGCCTAGGGGGGGCAGATACGCAGTATTTT.

This chain links TRBV7-9 with TRBJ2-7; D is perhaps TRBD2 (6 bases). CDR3 length: 14 amino acids. Between the trimmed V and J ends, which lost 2 bases and 6 bases, there was a span of 14 bases. CDR1 and CDR2 (germline): SEHNR, FQNEAQ (reference sequence). This chain's CDR3 is CASSLLGGVSEQYF. The CDR3 coding sequence is TGTGCCAGCAGCTTATTGGGCGGGGTAAGCGAGCAGTACTTC.

This chain connects TRBV10-2 to TRBJ2-7; tentative D call: TRBD1 (5 bases). Germline lookup yields CDR1 WSHSY and CDR2 SAAADI. CDR3 length: 12 amino acids. V gave up 6 bases and J gave up 0 bases, with 6 bases separating them. CDR3 sequence (DNA): TGCGCCAGCAGGGACAACTCCTACGAGCAGTACTTC. It encodes CASRDNSYEQYF.

V and J are TRBV19 and TRBJ2-7; 10 nucleotides match TRBD1. The CDR3 consists of 14 residues. V shed 5 bases, J shed 4 bases, and the junction held 5 bases outside the gene matches. Germline V gene lookup returns CDR1 LNHDA and CDR2 SQIVND (reference sequence). The CDR3 sequence: CASSGTGVGYEQYF. CDR3 sequence (DNA): TGTGCCAGTAGTGGGACAGGGGTAGGATACGAGCAGTACTTC.

The chain uses TRBV6-5 and TRBJ1-2; no clear D. CDR3 size: 12 residues. Germline CDR1 MNHEY, CDR2 SVGAGI. V lost 6 bases, J lost 4 bases, and 9 bases lay in between. The CDR3 sequence: CASRDSPYGYTF. CDR3 in DNA: TGTGCCAGCAGGGACTCTCCCTATGGCTACACCTTC.

This clone appeared once. The V gene is TRBV9, the J gene TRBJ2-7, with 9 bases lining up with TRBD1. The ends lost 0 bases at V and 3 bases at J; junction bases unmatched: 10. Per germline, CDR1 SGDLS and CDR2 YYNGEE. The CDR3 spans 17 residues. The CDR3 is CASSVGGSGTGFYEQYF. In DNA form, the CDR3 reads TGTGCCAGCAGCGTAGGGGGATCCGGGACAGGGTTCTACGAGCAGTACTTC.

The chain has TRBV5-6 and TRBJ1-1; D unresolved. The CDR3 is 13 residues long. CDR1 SGHDT and CDR2 YYEEEE come from the germline V gene. V was cut by 3 bases and J by 1 base, with 7 bases left in between. The CDR3 DNA reads TGTGCCAGCAGCTCCTCAGGGAACACTGAAGCTTTCTTT. Translation gives CASSSSGNTEAFF.

The rearrangement joins TRBV4-3 to TRBJ1-4; TRBD1 aligns across 10 bases. Germline values: CDR1 LGHNA, CDR2 YSLEER. The V gene end was trimmed by 1 base and the J gene end by 7 bases; junction bases not matched to a gene: 6. The CDR3 totals 16 residues. The CDR3 spells CASSQAWGQGTEKLFF. As DNA, the CDR3 is TGCGCCAGCAGCCAAGCCTGGGGACAGGGGACTGAAAAACTGTTTTTT.

There are a few counts of this clone. This sequence joins TRBV5-8 and TRBJ1-3, with a weak D call TRBD1 (6 bases). Germline CDR1 is SGHTS and CDR2 is YDEGEE. V gave up 2 bases and J gave up 4 bases, with 19 bases separating them. CDR3 size: 17 residues. The CDR3 is CASSFAGTGMGGNTIYF. Written as DNA, the CDR3 is TGTGCCAGCAGCTTCGCCGGAACAGGGATGGGCGGAAACACCATATATTTT.

V usage is TRBV18 and J usage is TRBJ2-5; 8 nucleotides line up with TRBD1. The DNA end is a closer match to TRBJ2-7, so the J assignment may be wrong. The CDR3 sequence is 14 residues long. The germline V gene has CDR1 KGHSH and CDR2 LQKENI. The CDR3 nucleotides are TGTGCCAGCTCCCGGGACAGGAGGAACTACGAGCAGTACTTC. Its protein is CASSRDRRNYEQYF.

The gene calls are TRBV4-1 and TRBJ1-3, with 9 positions matching TRBD1. Germline assignment: CDR1 MGHRA and CDR2 YSYEKL. The CDR3 sequence is 19 residues long. The J segment lost 4 bases and the V segment lost 5 bases, leaving 18 bases of the junction unmatched. Here the CDR3 DNA reads TGCGCCAGCAGCGCCCCCAGGACAGGGGAAGTACGGTCCGGAAACACCATATATTTT. It yields the protein CASSAPRTGEVRSGNTIYF.

The genes are TRBV10-3 and TRBJ2-5; TRBD1 matches 8 bases. Germline-derived CDR1 and CDR2 are ENHRY and SYGVKD. CDR3 length equals 13 residues. V lost 8 bases, J lost 7 bases, and 9 bases stayed unmatched. CDR3 nucleotides: TGTGCCATCGGGCAGGGGGCATGGGTGACCCAGTACTTC. It codes for CAIGQGAWVTQYF.

The chain couples TRBV5-1 to TRBJ2-3, with TRBD2 identical over 11 bases. The CDR3 length is 17 residues. Germline V gene data show CDR1 as SGHRS and CDR2 as YFSETQ. J lost 2 bases, V lost 0 bases, and 5 bases had no gene match. For the CDR3, the DNA is TGCGCCAGCAGCTTGGAGACTAGCGGGATTCCCACAGATACGCAGTATTTT. Translation gives CASSLETSGIPTDTQYF.

The rearrangement joins TRBV2 to TRBJ2-1, with 11 bases lining up with TRBD2. V shed 5 bases, J shed 4 bases, and the junction held 4 bases outside the gene matches. This CDR3 has 15 amino acids. CDR1 SNHLY and CDR2 FYNNEI come from the germline V gene. The CDR3: CASSTSGGPYNEQFF. DNA of the CDR3: TGTGCCAGCAGTACTAGCGGGGGACCTTACAATGAGCAGTTCTTC.

This clone was recorded a few times. V and J are TRBV5-1 and TRBJ2-7, with TRBD1 matching over 7 bases. This CDR3 has 14 amino acids. Germline-derived CDR1 and CDR2 are SGHRS and YFSETQ. The V gene end was trimmed by 3 bases and the J gene end by 4 bases; junction bases not matched to a gene: 7. CDR3 region: CASSSPGQRYEQYF. DNA of the CDR3: TGCGCCAGCAGCTCACCGGGACAGCGATACGAGCAGTACTTC. The whole variable domain, remainder taken from reference TRBV5-1 and TRBJ2-7, is KAGVTQTPRYLIKTRGQQVTLSCSPISGHRSVSWYQQTPGQGLQFLFEYFSETQRNKGNFPGRFSGRQFSNSRSEMNVSTLELGDSALYLCASSSPGQRYEQYFGPGTRLTVT.

This clone has just a few counts. The rearrangement uses TRBV6-1 and TRBJ2-3; TRBD2 aligns across 9 bases. The CDR3 extends over 16 amino acids. V lost 4 bases, J lost 0 bases, and 5 bases stayed unmatched. Germline-derived CDR1 and CDR2 are MNHNS and SASEGT. The CDR3: CASSAREGASTDTQYF. The CDR3 DNA reads as TGTGCCAGCAGTGCGCGGGAGGGGGCTAGCACAGATACGCAGTATTTT.

The chain links TRBV11-2 to TRBJ1-4; D gene ambiguous. The germline gives CDR1 SGHAT, CDR2 FQNNGV. There are 13 residues in the CDR3. V dropped 0 bases and J dropped 6 bases, with 5 bases sitting between them. DNA of the CDR3: TGTGCCAGCAGCTTAGAGAGATATGAAAAACTGTTTTTT. Encoded protein: CASSLERYEKLFF.